This T cell receptor beta chain appears in the sequencing data of a study of T cells in Graves' hyperthyroidism and ophthalmopathy. This clonotype was recorded at least ten times. The antigen is not known. The CDR3 consists of 15 residues. The ends lost 0 bases at V and 7 bases at J; junction bases unmatched: 6. Germline loops: CDR1 LGHDT, CDR2 YNNKEL (reference sequence). Study-wide results and limits: A model using 13 V-J features told ophthalmopathy apart from stable hyperthyroidism. The majority of expanded thyroid clonotypes above 0.001 also appeared in blood.

Amplification of TCR beta CDR3 regions was performed using RNA transcripts as template. The HTBI primer set served for first-round RT-PCR of the TCR CDR3. TCRdb itself ran the multiplex PCR reads through MiXCR, one entry per CDR3 protein. The sample consists of under 550,000 distinct CDR3 sequences, roughly 13% of them appearing once. This clonotype originated in a young woman with Graves' hyperthyroidism. Sequencing used blood. This chain connects TRBV3-1 to TRBJ2-1; 7 nucleotides agree with TRBD2. CDR3 protein: CASSQEGGVFNEQFF. The CDR3 DNA reads TGTGCCAGCAGCCAAGAGGGAGGGGTATTTAATGAGCAGTTCTTC.